The next 18 T cell receptor beta chains were all read from a single sample in a study of vaccination effects on CD4 cells after COVID-19. The antigens for these receptors are not known. Antigen-specific CD4+ T cell clonotypes were called by their expansion after viral peptide-pool culture in ViraFEST. The culture ran for around 10 days before CD4+ T cells were isolated. The vaccine given was either BNT162b2 or mRNA-1273, in two doses. Method: immunoSEQ multiplex PCR; TCRdb's copy keeps in-frame clones and lacks some. Seen here are some 68,000 clones, 70% to 90% observed once, and the top ten hold 1.2%. The sample was CD4+ T cells from PBMCs cultured with HCoV-229E spike peptides, taken after COVID-19 vaccination. These receptors all stem from a human donor who received a COVID-19 vaccine.

The J gene is TRBJ2-7, the V gene TRBV5-6; 11 bases align to TRBD2. Unmatched junction bases numbered 8, after V lost 0 bases and J lost 0 bases. The germline V gene has CDR1 SGHDT and CDR2 YYEEEE. The CDR3 consists of 18 residues. The CDR3 DNA reads as TGTGCCAGCAGCTTGGATCGCCTAGCGGGGGGACTCTCCTACGAGCAGTACGTC. Encoded protein: CASSLDRLAGGLSYEQYV.

This sequence joins TRBV7-3 and TRBJ2-1; D is uncertain. The CDR3 is 13 amino acids. Looked up from germline, CDR1 is SGHTA and CDR2 is FQGTGA. V lost 2 bases to trimming and J lost 2 bases, with 4 bases between them. The CDR3 DNA reads TGTGCCAGCAGCTTATCCGCCTACAATGAGCAGTTCTTC. Its protein product is CASSLSAYNEQFF. Full variable domain (missing parts from reference TRBV7-3 and TRBJ2-1): GAGVSQTPSNKVTEKGKYVELRCDPISGHTALYWYRQSLGQGPEFLIYFQGTGAADDSGLPNDRFFAVRPEGSVSTLKIQRTERGDSAVYLCASSLSAYNEQFFGPGTRLTVL.

The DNA for the CDR3 is TGTGCCAGCAGCTTTCAGGGCTTGGGTGGGACTGAAGCTTTCTTT. Amino acids: CASSFQGLGGTEAFF. The V call is TRBV7-2, the J call TRBJ1-1; D might be TRBD1 (5 bases). Germline CDR1 is SGHTA and CDR2 is FQGNSA. V dropped 3 bases and J dropped 5 bases, with 16 bases sitting between them. The CDR3 consists of 15 residues. Complete variable domain (other parts from reference TRBV7-2 and TRBJ1-1): GAGVSQSPSNKVTEKGKDVELRCDPISGHTALYWYRQSLGQGLEFLIYFQGNSAPDKSGLPSDRFSAERTGGSVSTLTIQRTQQEDSAVYLCASSFQGLGGTEAFFGQGTRLTVV.

The CDR3 reads CASSGRDRATYEQYV. Here the CDR3 DNA reads TGTGCCAGCTCCGGACGGGACAGGGCCACTTACGAGCAGTACGTC. The chain carries TRBV28 and TRBJ2-7; the match to TRBD1 covers 9 bases. V lost 8 bases and J lost 4; bases outside the gene matches: 12. This CDR3 is 15 amino acids long. Germline values: CDR1 MDHEN, CDR2 SYDVKM.

The genes are TRBV29-1 and TRBJ1-1; a weak D match, TRBD1 (6 bases). CDR3 size: 10 residues. V lost 5 bases, J lost 6 bases, and 7 bases lay in between. Per the germline V gene, CDR1 is SQVTM and CDR2 is ANQGSEA. Here the CDR3 reads CSVRTAEAFF. The CDR3 region has the DNA TGCAGCGTTAGGACAGCTGAAGCTTTCTTT.

This sequence joins TRBV4-3 and TRBJ1-2, with 7 positions matching TRBD1. V trimming: 1 base; J trimming: 7 bases; junction bases outside the gene matches: 15. Germline V CDR1 and CDR2: LGHNA, YSLEER. This CDR3 spans 17 amino acids. The CDR3, as DNA: TGCGCCAGCAGCCAAGTAGGGTGGCAGGGGGGGAGGAGTGGCTACACCTTC. Protein: CASSQVGWQGGRSGYTF.

The gene calls are TRBV10-2 and TRBJ2-1; 10 bases are a match to TRBD2. The CDR3 totals 15 residues. Trimming at V came to 6 bases and at J to 4 bases, leaving 6 bases not matched to a gene. Germline CDR1 reads WSHSY; CDR2 reads SAAADI. This CDR3 reads CASSFLAGEYNEQFF. For the CDR3, the DNA is TGCGCCAGCAGCTTCCTAGCGGGGGAATACAATGAGCAGTTCTTC.

The chain couples TRBV10-3 to TRBJ2-3, with D unclear. The germline V gene has CDR1 ENHRY and CDR2 SYGVKD. Trimming took 3 bases from V and 2 from J, leaving 12 bases between them. The CDR3 totals 15 residues. The CDR3 sequence: CAISEQSYDTDTQYF. The CDR3 coding sequence is TGTGCCATCAGTGAACAGAGCTATGACACAGATACGCAGTATTTT.

DNA of the CDR3: TGTGCCAGCAGTGATGATTCGCGAGGGGAGCAGTTCTTC. Protein product: CASSDDSRGEQFF. The J gene is TRBJ2-1, the V gene TRBV2; D perhaps matches TRBD2 (5 bases). V lost 3 bases and J 10 bases, leaving 13 bases between the germline ends. In germline, CDR1 is SNHLY, CDR2 FYNNEI. CDR3 length: 13 residues.

This sequence joins TRBV6-1 and TRBJ1-2; D gene ambiguous. This CDR3 spans 14 amino acids. The V end was cut by 0 bases, the J end by 2 bases, with 7 bases between. Germline V lookup: CDR1 MNHNS, CDR2 SASEGT. The DNA for the CDR3 is TGTGCCAGCAGTGAAGCGCTCGGCAACTATGGCTACACCTTC. Translating gives CASSEALGNYGYTF.

The DNA of the CDR3 is TGCGCCAGCAGCCTAGGACAGGGGCCCTACAATGAGCAGTTCTTC. Translation gives CASSLGQGPYNEQFF. V and J are TRBV5-1 and TRBJ2-1, with 9 bases that match TRBD1. The J segment lost 2 bases and the V segment lost 4 bases, leaving 4 bases of the junction unmatched. There are 15 residues in the CDR3. Germline loops: CDR1 SGHRS, CDR2 YFSETQ.

The V and J genes are TRBV6-6 and TRBJ1-2; D is uncertain. The CDR3 is 14 residues long. Germline CDR1 MNHNY, CDR2 SVGAGI (reference sequence). Trimming pared 3 bases from V and 2 bases from J, leaving 10 bases between. The CDR3 coding sequence is TGTGCCAGCAGTTATTCCCGGGAGAACTATGGCTACACCTTC. It encodes CASSYSRENYGYTF.

J is TRBJ1-2 and V is TRBV5-6; 7 bases line up with TRBD1. Germline lookup yields CDR1 SGHDT and CDR2 YYEEEE. The CDR3 is 18 amino acids. V lost 2 bases to trimming and J lost 0 bases; unmatched junction nucleotides: 13. CDR3 DNA: TGTGCCAGCAGCTTCAAAAACCAATACAGGGGTCCTAACTATGGCTACACCTTC. Residues: CASSFKNQYRGPNYGYTF.

This chain's CDR3 is CASSYSRQDTEAFF. In DNA, the CDR3 is TGTGCCAGCAGTTACTCCCGACAGGACACTGAAGCTTTCTTT. The J gene is TRBJ1-1, the V gene TRBV6-2 or TRBV6-3, with D possibly being TRBD1 (6 bases). Germline V gene lookup returns CDR1 MNHEY and CDR2 SVGEGT. Between the trimmed V and J ends, which lost 0 bases and 3 bases, there was a span of 8 bases. CDR3 length: 14 amino acids.

The chain employs TRBV4-2 and TRBJ2-4; TRBD1 matches 7 bases. Germline V CDR1 and CDR2: LGHNA, YNFKEQ. The CDR3 has 17 amino acids. The V segment lost 1 base and the J segment 0 bases; nucleotides outside the gene matches: 6. The CDR3 DNA reads TGTGCCAGCAGCCAAGGCGAGGGGGCCACAGCCAAAAACATTCAGTACTTC. The encoded protein is CASSQGEGATAKNIQYF.

This chain connects TRBV7-3 to TRBJ2-3, with TRBD2 matching 11 bases. The CDR3 has 16 amino acids. Germline V gives CDR1 SGHTA, CDR2 FQGTGA. V trimming: 4 bases; J trimming: 6 bases; junction bases outside the gene matches: 9. CDR3 region: CASSSTSGGPGDTQYF. In DNA, the CDR3 is TGTGCCAGCAGCTCTACTAGCGGGGGACCTGGGGATACGCAGTATTTT.

This clone was seen just once. V and J are TRBV2 and TRBJ2-2; D is unresolved. CDR3 length: 13 residues. Trimming cost V 5 bases and J 6 bases, with 10 bases left between them. CDR1 is SNHLY, CDR2 FYNNEI, per germline. The CDR3 coding sequence is TGTGCCAGCAGTTCCGACTCCGCCGGGGAGCTGTTTTTT. This translates into CASSSDSAGELFF.

The chain joins TRBV9 to TRBJ1-1; possible D gene TRBD1, 5 bases. The CDR3 totals 16 residues. V was shortened by 0 bases and J by 5 bases, with 17 bases between the two germline ends. Germline V gene lookup returns CDR1 SGDLS and CDR2 YYNGEE. The chain's CDR3 is CASSVATHQGRTEAFF. The CDR3 nucleotides are TGTGCCAGCAGCGTAGCTACACATCAGGGTCGAACTGAAGCTTTCTTT.